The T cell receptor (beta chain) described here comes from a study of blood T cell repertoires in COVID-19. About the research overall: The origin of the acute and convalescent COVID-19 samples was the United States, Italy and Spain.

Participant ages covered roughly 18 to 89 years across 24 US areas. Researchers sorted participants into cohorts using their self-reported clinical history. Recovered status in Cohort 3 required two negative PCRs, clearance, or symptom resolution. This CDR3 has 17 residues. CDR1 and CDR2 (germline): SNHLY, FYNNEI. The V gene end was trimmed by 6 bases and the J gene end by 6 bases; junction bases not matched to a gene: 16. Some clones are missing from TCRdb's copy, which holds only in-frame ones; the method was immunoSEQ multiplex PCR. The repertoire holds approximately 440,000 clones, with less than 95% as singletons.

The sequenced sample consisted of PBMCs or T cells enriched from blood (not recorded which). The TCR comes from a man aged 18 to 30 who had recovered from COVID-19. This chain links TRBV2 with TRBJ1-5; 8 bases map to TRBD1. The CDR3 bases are TGTGCCAGCAGCAGACAGGGGCGAAGCTTAGGGGGTCAGCCCCAGCATTTT. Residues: CASSRQGRSLGGQPQHF. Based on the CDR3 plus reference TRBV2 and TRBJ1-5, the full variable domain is EPEVTQTPSHQVTQMGQEVILRCVPISNHLYFYWYRQILGQKVEFLVSFYNNEISEKSEIFDDQFSVERPDGSNFTLKIRSTKLEDSAMYFCASSRQGRSLGGQPQHFGDGTRLSIL.